This TCR beta chain was found in a study of blood T cell repertoires in COVID-19. Study details: Researchers got acute and convalescent COVID-19 samples from the United States, Italy and Spain. T cells, B-cell-depleted T cells, or PBMCs supplied cDNA or gDNA.

As handled by the study authors: Estimates of nucleated cell counts were drawn from the amplification of reference gene primers. Assay: immunoSEQ multiplex PCR; the TCRdb copy retains only in-frame clones and omits some. V and J calls and clone size are those listed in that table; D and trimming were worked out from the DNA. This sample has about 40,000 clones, with about four fifths found just once. Germline V gives CDR1 SGHDT, CDR2 YYEEEE. Between the trimmed V and J ends, which lost 5 bases and 5 bases, there was a span of 23 bases. The CDR3 spans 17 residues. The chain carries TRBV5-6 and TRBJ2-1; TRBD2 is a possible D gene (6 bases). The origin of this receptor is an older woman with acute or convalescent COVID-19. Sequencing was done on a sample of peripheral blood. The CDR3 nucleotides are TGTGCCAGCAGTTCGACCCAGACTAGAGGTCTTCACAATGAGCAGTTCTTC. This sequence encodes CASSSTQTRGLHNEQFF.